Listed below are T cell receptor beta chains from one sample, sequenced in a study of OX40 agonist ivuxolimab in advanced cancers. Libraries were prepared by immunoSEQ multiplex PCR; TCRdb keeps only in-frame clonotypes and omits some of them. Among roughly 77,000 clones listed, about nine tenths were seen once. The specimen comprised CD4+ or CD8+ T cells sorted from blood, sampled in a trial of the OX40 agonist ivuxolimab. The receptors stem from an adult with an advanced solid tumor such as melanoma, head and neck, liver or kidney cancer. Both conserved end residues are part of each CDR3. Each record gives: D gene, J gene, clone size, V gene, CDR3 protein, CDR3 DNA. A D gene is named only where the DNA matches it firmly. The size of a clone is reported for some rows only, either as once, few or many, or as a class for expanded clones.

D: -; J: TRBJ1-2; size: -; V: TRBV28; CDR3: CASSLPDGFGYTF; DNA: TGTGCCAGCAGTTTACCTGACGGGTTTGGCTACACCTTC
D: -; J: TRBJ1-3; size: -; V: TRBV7-2; CDR3: CASSLESGSGNTIYF; DNA: TGTGCCAGCAGCTTAGAGTCAGGCTCTGGAAACACCATATATTTT
D: -; J: TRBJ1-1; size: once; V: TRBV5-1; CDR3: CASSLLSGMGNTEAFF; DNA: TGCGCCAGCAGCTTGTTATCAGGGATGGGTAACACTGAAGCTTTCTTT
D: -; J: TRBJ2-1; size: -; V: TRBV29-1; CDR3: CSVDRGSYNEQFF; DNA: TGCAGCGTTGACAGGGGCTCCTACAATGAGCAGTTCTTC
D: TRBD1; J: TRBJ2-2; size: -; V: TRBV29-1; CDR3: CSVADRGRGGTGELFF; DNA: TGCAGCGTAGCGGACAGGGGCCGTGGTGGCACCGGGGAGCTGTTTTTT
D: -; J: TRBJ1-3; size: -; V: TRBV5-1; CDR3: CASSLGGGDLSGNTIYF; DNA: TGCGCCAGCAGCTTGGGCGGCGGGGACCTCTCTGGAAACACCATATATTTT
D: TRBD1; J: TRBJ2-7; size: -; V: TRBV6-5; CDR3: CASTDRVGEQYF; DNA: TGTGCCAGCACCGACAGGGTTGGCGAGCAGTACTTC
D: -; J: TRBJ2-7; size: -; V: TRBV28; CDR3: CASSRDNDYEQYF; DNA: TGTGCCAGCAGCAGGGACAATGACTACGAGCAGTACTTC
D: TRBD2; J: TRBJ2-3; size: few; V: TRBV10-2; CDR3: CASSESRLAGADTQYF; DNA: TGCGCCAGCAGTGAGTCGCGACTAGCGGGAGCGGATACGCAGTATTTT
D: -; J: TRBJ1-4; size: -; V: TRBV11-3; CDR3: CASSRRQDLNEKLFF; DNA: TGTGCCAGCAGCCGACGACAGGACCTTAATGAAAAACTGTTTTTT
D: -; J: TRBJ2-5; size: -; V: TRBV18; CDR3: CASSPKETQYF; DNA: TGTGCCAGCTCACCGAAGGAGACCCAGTACTTC
D: -; J: TRBJ2-6; size: -; V: TRBV9; CDR3: CASSPPGANVLTF; DNA: TGTGCCAGCAGCCCGCCCGGGGCCAACGTCCTGACTTTC
D: -; J: TRBJ1-1; size: -; V: TRBV2; CDR3: CASIRDTVSGTEAFF; DNA: TGTGCCAGCATCCGCGATACGGTCTCGGGCACTGAAGCTTTCTTT
D: -; J: TRBJ1-2; size: -; V: TRBV4-3; CDR3: CASSRLRGGSYGYTF; DNA: TGCGCCAGCAGCCGGCTACGAGGCGGGTCGTATGGCTACACCTTC
D: -; J: TRBJ2-3; size: -; V: TRBV4-2; CDR3: CASSQDTKVFSSTDTQYF; DNA: TGTGCCAGCAGCCAAGACACCAAGGTTTTTTCTAGCACAGATACGCAGTATTTT
D: -; J: TRBJ1-3; size: -; V: TRBV5-1; CDR3: CASSLAGGSGNTIYF; DNA: TGCGCCAGCAGCTTGGCCGGGGGTTCTGGAAACACCATATATTTT
D: TRBD2; J: TRBJ2-7; size: -; V: TRBV19; CDR3: CASSIRAGVHLPSYEQYF; DNA: TGTGCCAGTAGTATCAGAGCGGGAGTCCATCTGCCCTCCTACGAGCAGTACTTC
D: -; J: TRBJ2-7; size: -; V: TRBV30; CDR3: CAWSTLRERYYEQYF; DNA: TGTGCCTGGAGTACTTTAAGGGAAAGGTACTACGAGCAGTACTTC
D: -; J: TRBJ1-3; size: -; V: TRBV5-1; CDR3: CASSLDREQGNTIYF; DNA: TGCGCCAGCAGCTTGGACAGGGAGCAAGGAAACACCATATATTTT
D: TRBD2; J: TRBJ2-3; size: -; V: TRBV2; CDR3: CASSERSGGRATDTQYF; DNA: TGTGCCAGCAGTGAAAGATCTGGCGGGAGGGCCACAGATACGCAGTATTTT
D: -; J: TRBJ2-2; size: -; V: TRBV30; CDR3: CAWSKGIAGELFF; DNA: TGTGCCTGGAGTAAGGGGATCGCCGGGGAGCTGTTTTTT
D: TRBD1; J: TRBJ2-5; size: once; V: TRBV7-9; CDR3: CASSLRTGQGTILRETQYF; DNA: TGTGCCAGCAGCTTAAGGACGGGACAGGGGACGATTTTGAGAGAGACCCAGTACTTC
D: TRBD1; J: TRBJ2-7; size: -; V: TRBV7-2; CDR3: CASSRDRDEQYF; DNA: TGTGCCAGCAGCCGGGACAGGGACGAGCAGTACTTC
D: TRBD1; J: TRBJ2-3; size: -; V: TRBV19; CDR3: CASSIEQGRTDTQYF; DNA: TGTGCCAGTAGTATAGAACAGGGGCGCACAGATACGCAGTATTTT
D: -; J: TRBJ2-3; size: few; V: TRBV5-1; CDR3: CASSSNLGSTDTQYF; DNA: TGCGCCAGCAGCTCTAACCTAGGTAGCACAGATACGCAGTATTTT
D: -; J: TRBJ2-1; size: -; V: TRBV28; CDR3: CASRITGTASKNEQFF; DNA: TGTGCCAGCAGGATCACCGGGACTGCCTCTAAAAATGAGCAGTTCTTC
D: -; J: TRBJ2-5; size: -; V: TRBV4-1; CDR3: CASSQGLARETQYF; DNA: TGCGCCAGCAGCCAAGGTCTAGCGAGAGAGACCCAGTACTTC
D: -; J: TRBJ2-7; size: -; V: TRBV7-3; CDR3: CASSPVPGISYEQYF; DNA: TGTGCCAGCAGCCCCGTGCCAGGAATCTCCTACGAGCAGTACTTC
D: -; J: TRBJ2-2; size: -; V: TRBV5-1; CDR3: CASSLRTSANTGELFF; DNA: TGCGCCAGCAGCTTAAGGACGTCCGCGAACACCGGGGAGCTGTTTTTT
D: -; J: TRBJ2-7; size: -; V: TRBV9; CDR3: CASSVGPDSTYEQYF; DNA: TGTGCCAGCAGCGTAGGCCCCGACTCGACCTACGAGCAGTACTTC
D: TRBD1; J: TRBJ2-2; size: once; V: TRBV18; CDR3: CASSPRTGQNTGELFF; DNA: TGTGCCAGCTCACCCAGGACAGGGCAGAACACCGGGGAGCTGTTTTTT
D: -; J: TRBJ2-3; size: -; V: TRBV10-2; CDR3: CASSDGASTDTQYF; DNA: TGCGCCAGCAGTGACGGGGCTAGCACAGATACGCAGTATTTT
D: -; J: TRBJ2-1; size: -; V: TRBV18; CDR3: CASSPNDYPAYYEQFF; DNA: TGTGCCAGCTCACCGAACGATTACCCGGCGTACTATGAGCAGTTCTTC
D: -; J: TRBJ2-5; size: -; V: TRBV18; CDR3: CASSPGRGEETQYF; DNA: TGTGCCAGCTCACCCGGAAGGGGGGAAGAGACCCAGTACTTC
D: -; J: TRBJ1-2; size: -; V: TRBV6-5; CDR3: CASSRQVNYGYTF; DNA: TGTGCCAGCAGTAGACAGGTTAACTATGGCTACACCTTC
D: TRBD2; J: TRBJ2-1; size: -; V: TRBV6-1; CDR3: CASSDPGLGAGNEQFF; DNA: TGTGCCAGCAGTGATCCGGGACTTGGAGCGGGAAATGAGCAGTTCTTC
D: -; J: TRBJ2-4; size: once; V: TRBV13; CDR3: CASSSPTGTLQDIQYF; DNA: TGTGCCAGCAGCTCCCCGACAGGAACTCTTCAAGACATTCAGTACTTC
D: TRBD2; J: TRBJ2-2; size: few; V: TRBV28; CDR3: CASSLPTSGRSNTGELFF; DNA: TGTGCCAGCAGCCTGCCCACTAGCGGGAGGTCCAACACCGGGGAGCTGTTTTTT
D: -; J: TRBJ1-1; size: once; V: TRBV28; CDR3: CASSLPVLNTEAFF; DNA: TGTGCCAGCAGTCTCCCCGTCCTGAACACTGAAGCTTTCTTT
D: -; J: TRBJ2-6; size: once; V: TRBV6-6; CDR3: CASSYSGVGNVLTF; DNA: TGTGCCAGCAGTTACTCTGGGGTGGGCAACGTCCTGACTTTC
D: TRBD2; J: TRBJ2-7; size: -; V: TRBV4-2; CDR3: CASSQGFRAGNYEQYF; DNA: TGTGCCAGCAGCCAAGGGTTCAGAGCGGGGAACTACGAGCAGTACTTC
D: -; J: TRBJ2-5; size: -; V: TRBV11-3; CDR3: CASSLDAVPGGNQETQYF; DNA: TGTGCCAGCAGCTTAGATGCCGTGCCAGGCGGAAACCAAGAGACCCAGTACTTC